There are many counts of the clone carrying this T cell receptor (beta chain). These data belong to a study of spatial heterogeneity in lung cancer. At the level of the study: Averaged across combinations, each unique TCR and UMI pairing appeared more than ten times in raw reads, which were uncorrected.

Regarding time point: sample taken at primary tumor resection. Whole RNA, isolated from tumor, nontumor lung or frozen PBMC, was sequenced without prior sorting. A unique molecular identifier was carried by every single TCR cDNA molecule. TCRdb recomputed calls from the 5' RACE reads with MiXCR, one row per CDR3 protein. This table holds about 52,000 distinct CDR3 sequences, roughly 7% found once. V was shortened by 3 bases and J by 3 bases, with 14 bases between the two germline ends. Germline V gene data show CDR1 as LNHDA and CDR2 as SQIVND (reference sequence). The CDR3 is made up of 15 amino acids.

V usage is TRBV19 and J usage is TRBJ2-5; D not resolved. This TCR was sampled from a female donor with early-stage non-small cell lung cancer. Sequenced material: PBMCs, taken at surgery. The CDR3 loop reads CASSMVSATEETQYF. The CDR3 DNA sequence: TGTGCCAGTAGTATGGTGAGTGCAACAGAAGAGACCCAGTACTTC.